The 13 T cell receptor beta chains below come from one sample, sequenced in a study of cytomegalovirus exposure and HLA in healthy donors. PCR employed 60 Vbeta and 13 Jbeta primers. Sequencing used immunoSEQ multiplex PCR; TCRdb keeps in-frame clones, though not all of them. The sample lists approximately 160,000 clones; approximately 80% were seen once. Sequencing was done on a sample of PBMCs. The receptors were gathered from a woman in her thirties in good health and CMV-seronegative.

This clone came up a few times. For the CDR3, the DNA is TGTGCCATCACTGGCGACAACCAAGAGACCCAGTACTTC. This codes for CAITGDNQETQYF. The V gene is TRBV10-3, the J gene TRBJ2-5; D ambiguous. This CDR3 region has 13 residues. The V and J ends lost 7 bases and 0 bases respectively, with 9 bases between them. Germline CDR1 and CDR2: ENHRY and SYGVKD.

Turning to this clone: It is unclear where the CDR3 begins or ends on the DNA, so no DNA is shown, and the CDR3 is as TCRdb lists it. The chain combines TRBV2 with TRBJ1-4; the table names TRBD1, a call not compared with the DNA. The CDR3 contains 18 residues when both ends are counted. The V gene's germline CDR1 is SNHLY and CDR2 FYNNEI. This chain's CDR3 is CASILEPRGTGGNEKLFF.

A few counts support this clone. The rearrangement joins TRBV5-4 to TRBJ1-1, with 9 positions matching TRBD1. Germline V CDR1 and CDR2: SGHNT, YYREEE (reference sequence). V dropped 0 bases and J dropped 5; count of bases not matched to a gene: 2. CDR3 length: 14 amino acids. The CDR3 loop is CASSLGDRVTEAFF. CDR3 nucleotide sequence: TGTGCCAGCAGCTTGGGGGACAGGGTTACTGAAGCTTTCTTT.

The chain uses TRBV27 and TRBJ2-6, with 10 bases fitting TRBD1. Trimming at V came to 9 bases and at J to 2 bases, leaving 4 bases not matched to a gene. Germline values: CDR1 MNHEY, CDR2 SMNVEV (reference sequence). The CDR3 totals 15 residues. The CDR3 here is CASRQGATGANVLTF. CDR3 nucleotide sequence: TGTGCCAGTAGACAGGGGGCGACTGGGGCCAACGTCCTGACTTTC.

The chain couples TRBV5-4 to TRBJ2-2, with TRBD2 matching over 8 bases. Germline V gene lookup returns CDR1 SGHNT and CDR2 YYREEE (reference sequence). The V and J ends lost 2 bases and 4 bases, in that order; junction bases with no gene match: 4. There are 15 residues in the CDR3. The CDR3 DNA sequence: TGTGCCAGCAGCTTTCCGGGGGGGGGCACCGGGGAGCTGTTTTTT. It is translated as CASSFPGGGTGELFF. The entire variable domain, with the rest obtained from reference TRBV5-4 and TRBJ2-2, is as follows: ETGVTQSPTHLIKTRGQQVTLRCSSQSGHNTVSWYQQALGQGPQFIFQYYREEENGRGNFPPRFSGLQFPNYSSELNVNALELDDSALYLCASSFPGGGTGELFFGEGSRLTVL.

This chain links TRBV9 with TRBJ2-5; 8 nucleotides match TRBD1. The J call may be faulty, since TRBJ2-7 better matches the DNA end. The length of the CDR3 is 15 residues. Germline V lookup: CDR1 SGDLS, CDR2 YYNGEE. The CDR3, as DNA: TGTGCCAGCAGCGTCGACGGGGACAGGACCTACGAGCAGTACTTC. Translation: CASSVDGDRTYEQYF.

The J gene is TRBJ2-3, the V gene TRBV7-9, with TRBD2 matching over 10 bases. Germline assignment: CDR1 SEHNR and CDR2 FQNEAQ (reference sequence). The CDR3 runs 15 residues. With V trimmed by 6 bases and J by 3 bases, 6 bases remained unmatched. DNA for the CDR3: TGTGCCAGCAGTGTAGCGGGGGGATCTACAGATACGCAGTATTTT. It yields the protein CASSVAGGSTDTQYF. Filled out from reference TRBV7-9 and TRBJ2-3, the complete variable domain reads DTGVSQNPRHKITKRGQNVTFRCDPISEHNRLYWYRQTLGQGPEFLTYFQNEAQLEKSRLLSDRFSAERPKGSFSTLEIQRTEQGDSAMYLCASSVAGGSTDTQYFGPGTRLTVL.

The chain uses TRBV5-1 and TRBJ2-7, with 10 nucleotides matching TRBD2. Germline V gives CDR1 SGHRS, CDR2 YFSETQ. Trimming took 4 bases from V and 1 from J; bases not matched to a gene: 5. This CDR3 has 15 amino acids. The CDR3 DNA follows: TGCGCCAGCAGCCGGACTAGCGGAAATTCCTACGAGCAGTACTTC. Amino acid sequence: CASSRTSGNSYEQYF.

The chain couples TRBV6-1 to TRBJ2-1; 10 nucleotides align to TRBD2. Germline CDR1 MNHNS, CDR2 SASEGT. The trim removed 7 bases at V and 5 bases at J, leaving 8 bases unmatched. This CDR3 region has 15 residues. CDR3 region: CASTKALAGDNEQFF. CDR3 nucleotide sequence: TGTGCCAGCACCAAAGCGCTAGCGGGAGACAATGAGCAGTTCTTC.

The CDR3 sequence: CAISEDPGVGTEAFF. The CDR3 region has the DNA TGTGCCATCAGTGAGGATCCAGGGGTGGGCACTGAAGCTTTCTTT. The chain carries TRBV10-3 and TRBJ1-1; a possible D gene is TRBD1 (6 bases). This CDR3 has 15 amino acids. Trimming took off 2 bases at V and 4 bases at J, with 14 bases between the two ends. From germline, CDR1 is ENHRY and CDR2 SYGVKD.

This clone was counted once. CDR3 sequence: CASSQDRQGIYGYTF. CDR3 DNA sequence: TGCGCCAGCAGCCAAGATAGACAGGGAATCTATGGCTACACCTTC. The V call is TRBV4-1, the J call TRBJ1-2; 7 bases agree with TRBD1. Per germline, CDR1 MGHRA and CDR2 YSYEKL. The CDR3 has 15 amino acids. With 0 bases clipped from V and 4 bases from J, the junction kept 5 bases outside the gene matches.

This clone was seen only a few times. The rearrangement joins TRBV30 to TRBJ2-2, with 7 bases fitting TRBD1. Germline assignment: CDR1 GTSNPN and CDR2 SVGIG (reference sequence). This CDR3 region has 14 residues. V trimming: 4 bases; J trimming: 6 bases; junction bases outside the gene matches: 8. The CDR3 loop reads CAWTRGRDSGELFF. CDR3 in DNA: TGTGCCTGGACTAGGGGGCGAGATTCCGGGGAGCTGTTTTTT.

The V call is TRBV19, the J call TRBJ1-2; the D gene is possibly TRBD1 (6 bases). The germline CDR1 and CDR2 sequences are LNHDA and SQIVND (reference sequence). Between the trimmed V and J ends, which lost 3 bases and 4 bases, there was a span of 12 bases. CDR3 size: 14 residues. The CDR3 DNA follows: TGTGCCAGTAGTATTTCAACAGGGATCTATGGCTACACCTTC. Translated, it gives CASSISTGIYGYTF. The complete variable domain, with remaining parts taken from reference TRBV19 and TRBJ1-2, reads DGGITQSPKYLFRKEGQNVTLSCEQNLNHDAMYWYRQDPGQGLRLIYYSQIVNDFQKGDIAEGYSVSREKKESFPLTVTSAQKNPTAFYLCASSISTGIYGYTFGSGTRLTVV.